This TCR beta chain was identified during a study of CD8 T cells in Susac syndrome. A quantity of roughly 0.5 to 1 ug RNA underwent reverse transcription using random hexamers. It was immunoSEQ multiplex PCR that amplified TCR beta CDR3 across 54 Vbeta and 13 Jbeta. One entry per CDR3 protein, called by TCRdb with MiXCR from the immunoSEQ multiplex PCR reads. The sample yields approximately 220,000 distinct CDR3 sequences, about 90% seen once. Study observations and caveats: TCR sequencing and HLA analysis covered a relatively small number of individuals.

CD8+ and CD4+ T cells from blood underwent TCR beta sequencing, which was carried out in a high-throughput format. FACS was used to enrich TEMRA cells, whereas the CD8+ and CD4+ T cells were obtained by negative isolation. This clonotype has only a few counts. Its antigen is not identified. Germline lookup yields CDR1 SQVTM and CDR2 ANQGSEA. J lost 4 bases, V lost 6 bases, and 2 bases had no gene match. The CDR3 totals 12 residues. Sequencing input: CD8+ T cells from PBMCs. This chain joins TRBV29-1 and TRBJ2-2; 7 nucleotides match TRBD1. The receptor was isolated from a human donor with multiple sclerosis. This CDR3 reads CSVQGVTGELFF. DNA of the CDR3: TGCAGCGTCCAGGGGGTCACCGGGGAGCTGTTTTTT.